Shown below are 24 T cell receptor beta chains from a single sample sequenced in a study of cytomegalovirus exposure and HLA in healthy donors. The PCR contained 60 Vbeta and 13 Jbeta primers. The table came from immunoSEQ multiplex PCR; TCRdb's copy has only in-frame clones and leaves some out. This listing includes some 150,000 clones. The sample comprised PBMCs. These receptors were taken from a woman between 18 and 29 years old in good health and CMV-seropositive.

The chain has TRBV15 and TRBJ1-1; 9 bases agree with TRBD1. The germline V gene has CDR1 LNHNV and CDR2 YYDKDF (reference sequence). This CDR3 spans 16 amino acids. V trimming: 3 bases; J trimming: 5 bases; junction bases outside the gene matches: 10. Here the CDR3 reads CATSSRSGTGWTEAFF. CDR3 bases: TGTGCCACCAGCAGTCGATCCGGGACAGGGTGGACTGAAGCTTTCTTT.

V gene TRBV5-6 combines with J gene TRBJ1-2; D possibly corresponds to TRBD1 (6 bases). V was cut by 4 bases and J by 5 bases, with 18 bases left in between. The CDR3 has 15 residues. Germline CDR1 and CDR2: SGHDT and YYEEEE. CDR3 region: CASSSHTEGEYGYTF. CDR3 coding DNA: TGTGCCAGCAGCAGCCATACTGAGGGGGAATATGGCTACACCTTC.

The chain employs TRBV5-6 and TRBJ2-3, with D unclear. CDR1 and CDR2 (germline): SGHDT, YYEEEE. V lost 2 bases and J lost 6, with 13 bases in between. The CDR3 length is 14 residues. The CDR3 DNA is TGTGCCAGCAGCTTCCGGATGACTGGTGATACGCAGTATTTT. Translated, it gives CASSFRMTGDTQYF.

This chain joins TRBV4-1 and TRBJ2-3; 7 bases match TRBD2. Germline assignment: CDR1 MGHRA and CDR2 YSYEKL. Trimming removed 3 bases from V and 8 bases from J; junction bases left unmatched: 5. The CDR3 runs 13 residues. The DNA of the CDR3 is TGCGCCAGCAGCCAGGGCCCGGGGGGTACGCAGTATTTT. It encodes CASSQGPGGTQYF.

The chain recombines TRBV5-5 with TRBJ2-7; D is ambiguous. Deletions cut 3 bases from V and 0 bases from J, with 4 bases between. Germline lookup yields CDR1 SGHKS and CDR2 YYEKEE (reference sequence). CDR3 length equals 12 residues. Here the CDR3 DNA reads TGTGCCAGCAGCTCCCTCTCCTACGAGCAGTACTTC. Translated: CASSSLSYEQYF.

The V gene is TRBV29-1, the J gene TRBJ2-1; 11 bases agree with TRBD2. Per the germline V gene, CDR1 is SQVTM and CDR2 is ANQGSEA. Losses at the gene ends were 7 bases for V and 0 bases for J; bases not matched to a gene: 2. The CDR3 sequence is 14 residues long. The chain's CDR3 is CSATSGSSYNEQFF. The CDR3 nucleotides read TGCAGCGCAACTAGCGGGAGCTCCTACAATGAGCAGTTCTTC.

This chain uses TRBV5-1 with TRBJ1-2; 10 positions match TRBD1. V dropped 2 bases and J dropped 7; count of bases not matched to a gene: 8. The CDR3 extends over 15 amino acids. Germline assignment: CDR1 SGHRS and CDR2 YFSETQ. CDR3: CASSLFDRGRRGYTF. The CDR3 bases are TGCGCCAGCAGCTTATTTGACAGGGGGCGACGTGGCTACACCTTC.

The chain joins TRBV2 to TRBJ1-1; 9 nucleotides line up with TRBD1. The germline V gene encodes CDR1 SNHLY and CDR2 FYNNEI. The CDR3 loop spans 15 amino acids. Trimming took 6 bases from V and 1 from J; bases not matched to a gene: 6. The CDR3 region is CASSASGQGNTEAFF. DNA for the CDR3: TGTGCCAGCAGCGCCTCGGGACAGGGGAACACTGAAGCTTTCTTT.

The CDR3 DNA follows: TGTGCCAGCAGTGTTGGTGATACTCGGTTCTTC. Encoded protein: CASSVGDTRFF. The chain recombines TRBV2 with TRBJ2-1, with unresolved D. The V end lost 4 bases, the J end lost 15 bases, and 13 bases lay between the germline ends. Per the germline V gene, CDR1 is SNHLY and CDR2 is FYNNEI. The CDR3 consists of 11 residues. Full variable domain (remainder filled in from reference TRBV2 and TRBJ2-1): EPEVTQTPSHQVTQMGQEVILRCVPISNHLYFYWYRQILGQKVEFLVSFYNNEISEKSEIFDDQFSVERPDGSNFTLKIRSTKLEDSAMYFCASSVGDTRFFGPGTRLTVL.

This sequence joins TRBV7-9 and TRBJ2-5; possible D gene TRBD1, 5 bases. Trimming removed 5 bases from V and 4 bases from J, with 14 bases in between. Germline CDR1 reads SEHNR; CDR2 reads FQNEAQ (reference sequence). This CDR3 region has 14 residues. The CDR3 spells CASSPTGRGETQYF. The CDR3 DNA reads TGTGCCAGCAGCCCTACCGGTAGGGGAGAGACCCAGTACTTC.

The CDR3 protein is CAWSLGWGQGTYEQYF. For the CDR3, the DNA is TGTGCCTGGAGTTTGGGATGGGGACAGGGGACCTACGAGCAGTACTTC. The gene calls are TRBV30 and TRBJ2-7, with TRBD1 identical over 10 bases. Per germline, CDR1 GTSNPN and CDR2 SVGIG (reference sequence). The CDR3 is 16 residues long. With 2 bases clipped from V and 2 bases from J, the junction kept 9 bases outside the gene matches.

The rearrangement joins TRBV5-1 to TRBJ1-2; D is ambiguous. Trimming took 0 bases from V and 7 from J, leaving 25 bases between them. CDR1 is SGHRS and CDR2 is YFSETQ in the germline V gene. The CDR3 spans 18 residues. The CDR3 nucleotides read TGCGCCAGCAGCTTGGGACCGGGAGGGAGTAAAGCTTTCGGTGGCTACACCTTC. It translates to CASSLGPGGSKAFGGYTF.

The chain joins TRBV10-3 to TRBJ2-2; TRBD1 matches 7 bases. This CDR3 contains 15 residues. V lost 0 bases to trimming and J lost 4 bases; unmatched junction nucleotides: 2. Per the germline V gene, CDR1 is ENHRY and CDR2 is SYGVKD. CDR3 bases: TGTGCCATCAGTGAGTCGAGGGACAGCACCGGGGAGCTGTTTTTT. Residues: CAISESRDSTGELFF.

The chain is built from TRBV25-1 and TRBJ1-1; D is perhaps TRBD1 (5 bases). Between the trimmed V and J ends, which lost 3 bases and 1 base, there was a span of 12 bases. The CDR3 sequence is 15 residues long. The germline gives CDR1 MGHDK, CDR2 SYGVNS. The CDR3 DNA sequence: TGTGCCAGCAGTGATTCGGGACTTACGAACACTGAAGCTTTCTTT. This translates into CASSDSGLTNTEAFF.

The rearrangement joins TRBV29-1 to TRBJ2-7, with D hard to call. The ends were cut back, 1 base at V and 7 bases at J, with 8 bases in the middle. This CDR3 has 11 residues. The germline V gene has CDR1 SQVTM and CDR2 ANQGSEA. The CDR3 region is CSVEAGWEQYF. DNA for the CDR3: TGCAGCGTTGAAGCCGGGTGGGAGCAGTACTTC.

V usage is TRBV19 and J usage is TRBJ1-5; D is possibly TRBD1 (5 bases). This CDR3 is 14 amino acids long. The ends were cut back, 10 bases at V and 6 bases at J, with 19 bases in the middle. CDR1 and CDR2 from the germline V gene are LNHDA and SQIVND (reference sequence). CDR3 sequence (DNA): TGTGCCACCCGACCAAGGGAGGGGAGTCAGCCCCAGCATTTT. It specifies CATRPREGSQPQHF.

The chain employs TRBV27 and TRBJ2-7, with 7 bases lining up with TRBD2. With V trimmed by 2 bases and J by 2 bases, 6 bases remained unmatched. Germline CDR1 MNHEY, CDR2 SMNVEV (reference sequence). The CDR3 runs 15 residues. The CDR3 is CASSLQAGTPYEQYF. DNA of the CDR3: TGTGCCAGCAGTTTACAAGCGGGGACCCCCTACGAGCAGTACTTC.

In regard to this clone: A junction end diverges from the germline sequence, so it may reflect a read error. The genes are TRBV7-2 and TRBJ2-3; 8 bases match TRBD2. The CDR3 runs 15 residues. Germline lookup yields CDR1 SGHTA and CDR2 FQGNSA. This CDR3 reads CASNLPGGLIDTQYF. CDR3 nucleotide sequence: TGTGCCAGCAACTTACCGGGGGGGCTGATAGATACGCAGTATTTT.

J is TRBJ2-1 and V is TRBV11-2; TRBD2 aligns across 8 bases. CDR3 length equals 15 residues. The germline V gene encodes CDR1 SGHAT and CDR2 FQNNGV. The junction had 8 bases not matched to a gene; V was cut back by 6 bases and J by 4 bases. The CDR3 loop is CASRQSGRSYNEQFF. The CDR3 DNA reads TGTGCCAGCAGACAAAGCGGGAGATCATACAATGAGCAGTTCTTC.

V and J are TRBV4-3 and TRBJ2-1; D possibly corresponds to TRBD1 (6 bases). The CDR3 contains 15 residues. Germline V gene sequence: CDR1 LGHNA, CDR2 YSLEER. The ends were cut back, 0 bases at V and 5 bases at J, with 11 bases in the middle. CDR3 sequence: CASSQDRGGNNEQFF. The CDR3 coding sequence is TGCGCCAGCAGCCAAGACAGGGGTGGGAACAATGAGCAGTTCTTC.

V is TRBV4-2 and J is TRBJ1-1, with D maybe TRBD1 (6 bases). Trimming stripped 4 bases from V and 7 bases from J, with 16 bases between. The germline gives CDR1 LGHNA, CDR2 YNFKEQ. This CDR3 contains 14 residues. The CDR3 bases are TGTGCCAGCAGCCGTCGGACAGACAATCTTGAAGCTTTCTTT. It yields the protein CASSRRTDNLEAFF.

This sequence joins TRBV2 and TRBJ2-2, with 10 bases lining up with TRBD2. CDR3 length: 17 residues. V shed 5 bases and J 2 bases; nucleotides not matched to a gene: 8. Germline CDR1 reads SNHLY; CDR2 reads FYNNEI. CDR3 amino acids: CASSTPGLATNTGELFF. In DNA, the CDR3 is TGTGCCAGCAGTACTCCGGGACTAGCGACAAACACCGGGGAGCTGTTTTTT.

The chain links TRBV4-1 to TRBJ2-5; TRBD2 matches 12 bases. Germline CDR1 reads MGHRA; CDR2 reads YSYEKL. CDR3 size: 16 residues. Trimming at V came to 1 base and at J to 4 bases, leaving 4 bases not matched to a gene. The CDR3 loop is CASSQALTSGRETQYF. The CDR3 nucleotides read TGCGCCAGCAGCCAAGCCCTGACTAGCGGGAGAGAGACCCAGTACTTC.

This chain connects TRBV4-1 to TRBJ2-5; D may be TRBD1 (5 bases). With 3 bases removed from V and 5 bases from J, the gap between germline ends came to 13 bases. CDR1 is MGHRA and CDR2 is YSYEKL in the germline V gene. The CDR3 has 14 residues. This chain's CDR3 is CASSQGPPRETQYF. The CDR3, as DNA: TGCGCCAGCAGCCAGGGGCCCCCACGGGAGACCCAGTACTTC.